The 12 T cell receptor beta chains below were found in one sample sequenced in a study of T cell repertoires in cytomegalovirus infection. Antigen specificity for these receptors is unknown. TCRdb re-called the reads through MiXCR, storing one row per CDR3 protein. This table has some 38,000 distinct CDR3 sequences, over 50% appearing once. Specimen: CD8+ T cells from cultured PBMCs, collected from culture after CMV antigen stimulation. These receptors were taken from a human donor in good health (CMV status not recorded). Some clones in this sample may be carry-over from other donors' samples.

V gene TRBV28 combines with J gene TRBJ1-2, with 8 nucleotides matching TRBD1. Unmatched junction bases numbered 13, after V lost 7 bases and J lost 0 bases. CDR3 length: 17 residues. Germline CDR1 and CDR2: MDHEN and SYDVKM. DNA for the CDR3: TGTGCCAGCAAGGGCGACAGGGGCCAGTATCCTAACTATGGCTACACCTTC. Translation gives CASKGDRGQYPNYGYTF.

The chain carries TRBV2 and TRBJ1-5; 8 bases align to TRBD1. CDR3 length equals 15 residues. Trimming cost V 6 bases and J 5 bases; bases outside gene matches: 9. From germline, CDR1 is SNHLY and CDR2 FYNNEI. The chain's CDR3 is CASSRVRQGHQPQHF. The DNA of the CDR3 is TGTGCCAGCAGCCGTGTCAGACAGGGGCATCAGCCCCAGCATTTT.

This clonotype is a singleton in its sample. The chain combines TRBV2 with TRBJ2-5, with unresolved D. This CDR3 has 13 residues. Germline CDR1 and CDR2: SNHLY and FYNNEI. V was pared by 10 bases and J by 5 bases, with 17 bases between. The CDR3 reads CATTGPAAETQYF. The CDR3 nucleotides read TGTGCCACCACTGGTCCGGCTGCGGAGACCCAGTACTTC.

J is TRBJ1-2 and V is TRBV9; 9 nucleotides line up with TRBD1. Germline V lookup: CDR1 SGDLS, CDR2 YYNGEE. There are 14 residues in the CDR3. With V trimmed by 3 bases and J by 4 bases, 4 bases remained unmatched. CDR3 nucleotide sequence: TGTGCCAGCAGCGAGGGGACAGGGCTCTATGGCTACACCTTC. It is translated as CASSEGTGLYGYTF.

The rearrangement uses TRBV7-9 and TRBJ2-7; tentative D call: TRBD2 (7 bases). CDR3 size: 15 residues. Deletions cut 2 bases from V and 2 bases from J, with 13 bases between. In germline, CDR1 is SEHNR, CDR2 FQNEAQ (reference sequence). In DNA form, the CDR3 reads TGTGCCAGCAGCTTAAGGCGGGGGCTTACCTACGAGCAGTACTTC. As protein: CASSLRRGLTYEQYF.

This clonotype occurred many times. The chain couples TRBV7-8 to TRBJ1-1; D call uncertain. The CDR3 is 14 amino acids. The germline V and J ends were trimmed by 1 base and 2 bases, with 8 bases remaining between them. In germline, CDR1 is SGHVS, CDR2 FQNEAQ. The CDR3, as DNA: TGTGCCAGCAGCTTAGGCCAGATCAACACTGAAGCTTTCTTT. This gives the protein CASSLGQINTEAFF. The full variable domain, rest sourced from reference TRBV7-8 and TRBJ1-1, is GAGVSQSPRYKVAKRGQDVALRCDPISGHVSLFWYQQALGQGPEFLTYFQNEAQLDKSGLPSDRFFAERPEGSVSTLKIQRTQQEDSAVYLCASSLGQINTEAFFGQGTRLTVV.

The chain carries TRBV27 and TRBJ2-7; weak D call: TRBD2 (6 bases). V lost 2 bases and J 7 bases, leaving 12 bases between the germline ends. This CDR3 spans 13 amino acids. Germline loops: CDR1 MNHEY, CDR2 SMNVEV (reference sequence). The CDR3 DNA reads as TGTGCCAGCAGTTTAAGGCGGGCGGGGGAGCAGTACTTC. Amino acid sequence: CASSLRRAGEQYF.

The chain employs TRBV14 and TRBJ2-1; D call uncertain. The CDR3 has 17 amino acids. The V gene's germline CDR1 is SGHDN and CDR2 FVKESK. V lost 1 base and J lost 2, with 15 bases in between. In nucleotides, the CDR3 is TGTGCCAGCAGCCAAGGTCACTCGGACCCCACCTACAATGAGCAGTTCTTC. Translated: CASSQGHSDPTYNEQFF.

This clonotype was recorded a few times. CDR3 nucleotide sequence: TGTGCCAGCAGCCCAGATGGAGAAAAACTGTTTTTT. As protein: CASSPDGEKLFF. The rearrangement links TRBV4-2 to TRBJ1-4; D not certain. The V end was cut by 4 bases, the J end by 8 bases, with 8 bases between. The CDR3 is 12 residues long. CDR1 is LGHNA, CDR2 YNFKEQ, per germline.

V is TRBV29-1 and J is TRBJ2-7; D not resolved. Germline CDR1 reads SQVTM; CDR2 reads ANQGSEA. Trimming shortened V by 1 base and J by 7 bases, and 11 bases separated the two germline ends. The CDR3 totals 12 residues. For the CDR3, the DNA is TGCAGCGTTGAAGGGGCCAGAGGAGAGCAGTACTTC. Translation: CSVEGARGEQYF.

The chain links TRBV5-6 to TRBJ1-2, with TRBD1 identical over 7 bases. The germline gives CDR1 SGHDT, CDR2 YYEEEE. V shed 2 bases and J 6 bases; nucleotides not matched to a gene: 4. The length of the CDR3 is 13 residues. CDR3 coding DNA: TGTGCCAGCAGCTTTGACAGGGAGGATGGCTACACCTTC. Residues: CASSFDREDGYTF.

This clonotype was detected only a few times. V usage is TRBV7-3 and J usage is TRBJ1-3, with 8 bases fitting TRBD1. Looked up from germline, CDR1 is SGHTA and CDR2 is FQGTGA. The CDR3 runs to 16 residues. V trimming: 3 bases; J trimming: 0 bases; junction bases outside the gene matches: 4. The CDR3 sequence: CASSLGQESSGNTIYF. Written as DNA, the CDR3 is TGTGCCAGCAGCTTGGGACAGGAGAGCTCTGGAAACACCATATATTTT. Together with reference TRBV7-3 and TRBJ1-3, the CDR3 gives the full variable domain: GAGVSQTPSNKVTEKGKYVELRCDPISGHTALYWYRQSLGQGPEFLIYFQGTGAADDSGLPNDRFFAVRPEGSVSTLKIQRTERGDSAVYLCASSLGQESSGNTIYFGEGSWLTVV.